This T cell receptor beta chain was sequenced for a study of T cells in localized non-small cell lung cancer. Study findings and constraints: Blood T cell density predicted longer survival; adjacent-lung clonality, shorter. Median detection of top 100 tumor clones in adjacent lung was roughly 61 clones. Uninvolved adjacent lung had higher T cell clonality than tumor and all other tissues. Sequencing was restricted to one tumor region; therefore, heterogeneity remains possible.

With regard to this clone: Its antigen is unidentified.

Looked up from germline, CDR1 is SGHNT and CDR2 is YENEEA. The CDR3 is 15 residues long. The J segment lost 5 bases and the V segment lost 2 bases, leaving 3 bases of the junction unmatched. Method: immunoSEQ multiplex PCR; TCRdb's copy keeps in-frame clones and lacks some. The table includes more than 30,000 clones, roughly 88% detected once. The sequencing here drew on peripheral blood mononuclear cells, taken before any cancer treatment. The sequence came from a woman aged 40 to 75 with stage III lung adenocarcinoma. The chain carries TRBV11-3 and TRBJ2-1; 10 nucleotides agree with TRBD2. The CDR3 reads CASSLRTSGNNEQFF. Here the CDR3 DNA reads TGTGCCAGCAGCTTAAGGACTAGCGGTAACAATGAGCAGTTCTTC.